The 29 T cell receptor beta chains below all came from one sample that was sequenced in a study of T cell changes during pregnancy in multiple sclerosis (dated by TCRdb to about 2019). Receptor amplification or capture employed the immunoSEQ multiplex PCR assay. The immuneACCESS repertoire file appears here via TCRdb, limited to in-frame rearrangements. These files lack a portion of the clones; in checked studies, under half of the deficit traces to unresolved V genes, and the cause of the others is not known. In this sample the table shows about 120,000 clones, 85% to 95% of which occur a single time. The top ten clones comprise 6.2% of the sample. The sequencing here drew on peripheral blood, taken before pregnancy. The receptor source for this set is a female donor with multiple sclerosis, enrolled in a pregnancy study.

The V and J genes are TRBV6-5 and TRBJ2-1, with a weak D call TRBD2 (6 bases). Germline V gene lookup returns CDR1 MNHEY and CDR2 SVGAGI. The CDR3 runs to 14 residues. V lost 6 bases, J lost 9 bases, and 18 bases lay in between. This CDR3 is CASRRDFYGGEQFF. The CDR3 DNA reads TGTGCCAGCAGGCGGGACTTCTACGGCGGTGAGCAGTTCTTC.

The rearrangement joins TRBV4-1 to TRBJ2-7; 7 nucleotides line up with TRBD1. V dropped 2 bases and J dropped 5; count of bases not matched to a gene: 3. From germline, CDR1 is MGHRA and CDR2 YSYEKL. This CDR3 is built from 13 residues. CDR3 sequence reads: CASSQPDRDEQYF. CDR3 in DNA: TGCGCCAGCAGCCAACCCGACAGGGACGAGCAGTACTTC.

The rearrangement links TRBV6-5 to TRBJ1-1; maybe TRBD1 (6 bases). This CDR3 comprises 15 residues. Trimming took 11 bases from V and 5 from J, leaving 24 bases between them. Germline CDR1 and CDR2: MNHEY and SVGAGI. The CDR3 region has the DNA TGTGCCTGCCGACAGTTCAGGGGAAGAAAAACTGAAGCTTTCTTT. This gives the protein CACRQFRGRKTEAFF.

This clone appeared once. The chain has TRBV6-5 and TRBJ2-1, with 8 positions matching TRBD1. The V segment lost 5 bases and the J segment 10 bases; nucleotides outside the gene matches: 7. The CDR3 is 13 residues long. Germline loops: CDR1 MNHEY, CDR2 SVGAGI. The CDR3 sequence is CASSKDRDGEQFF. Written as DNA, the CDR3 is TGTGCCAGCAGTAAGGACAGGGATGGCGAGCAGTTCTTC.

The chain joins TRBV10-1 to TRBJ2-7; 9 bases are shared with TRBD1. V lost 11 bases to trimming and J lost 6 bases; unmatched junction nucleotides: 8. Germline CDR1 is WNHNN and CDR2 is SYGVQD (reference sequence). This CDR3 has 12 residues. CDR3 sequence (DNA): TGCGCCGGGTTACAGGGGGCCCTCGAGCAGTACTTC. Its translation is CAGLQGALEQYF.

The chain carries TRBV2 and TRBJ1-3, with D unresolved. Trimming stripped 6 bases from V and 6 bases from J, with 18 bases between. CDR1 is SNHLY, CDR2 FYNNEI, per germline. This CDR3 is 15 amino acids long. The CDR3 reads CASRLTGKLANTIYF. The DNA of the CDR3 is TGTGCCAGCAGGTTAACGGGGAAACTTGCAAACACCATATATTTT.

The rearrangement joins TRBV5-1 to TRBJ2-7; D may be TRBD1 (6 bases). The CDR3 is 15 residues long. In germline, CDR1 is SGHRS, CDR2 YFSETQ. Trimming stripped 1 base from V and 2 bases from J, with 13 bases between. In DNA form, the CDR3 reads TGCGCCAGCAGCTTGAATACAGGGCCCACCTACGAGCAGTACTTC. Its protein is CASSLNTGPTYEQYF. Full variable domain (rest looked up from reference TRBV5-1 and TRBJ2-7): KAGVTQTPRYLIKTRGQQVTLSCSPISGHRSVSWYQQTPGQGLQFLFEYFSETQRNKGNFPGRFSGRQFSNSRSEMNVSTLELGDSALYLCASSLNTGPTYEQYFGPGTRLTVT.

The rearrangement uses TRBV2 and TRBJ2-7; a possible D gene is TRBD2 (6 bases). The V gene's germline CDR1 is SNHLY and CDR2 FYNNEI. This CDR3 spans 14 amino acids. V lost 5 bases, J lost 5 bases, and 16 bases lay in between. The CDR3 protein is CASSREESADEQYF. The DNA for the CDR3 is TGTGCCAGCAGTAGGGAGGAGTCGGCTGACGAGCAGTACTTC.

The chain combines TRBV9 with TRBJ2-3; the match to TRBD1 covers 9 bases. Trimming removed 4 bases from V and 3 bases from J; junction bases left unmatched: 3. CDR3 size: 14 residues. CDR1 is SGDLS and CDR2 is YYNGEE in the germline V gene. The CDR3 spells CASSPGQGTDTQYF. In DNA form, the CDR3 reads TGTGCCAGCAGCCCTGGACAGGGGACAGATACGCAGTATTTT.

The rearrangement joins TRBV7-9 to TRBJ2-1; 7 positions match TRBD2. The germline gives CDR1 SEHNR, CDR2 FQNEAQ (reference sequence). V trimming: 5 bases; J trimming: 8 bases; junction bases outside the gene matches: 3. This CDR3 has 12 residues. CDR3 sequence: CASSRLADEQFF. CDR3 nucleotide sequence: TGTGCCAGCAGCCGACTAGCCGATGAGCAGTTCTTC.

This chain joins TRBV10-3 and TRBJ1-2, with 7 bases matching TRBD1. The V gene end was trimmed by 7 bases and the J gene end by 0 bases; junction bases not matched to a gene: 8. CDR3 length: 15 residues. Germline CDR1 is ENHRY and CDR2 is SYGVKD. CDR3 sequence (DNA): TGTGCCATCAAACCGGGACAGTTAGCTAACTATGGCTACACCTTC. Translated: CAIKPGQLANYGYTF.

This clone appeared once. The chain recombines TRBV18 with TRBJ1-2; D is perhaps TRBD1 (6 bases). From germline, CDR1 is KGHSH and CDR2 LQKENI. The V end was cut by 4 bases, the J end by 4 bases, with 16 bases between. The CDR3 runs to 15 residues. The CDR3 reads CASSQIETGLYGYTF. The CDR3 nucleotides read TGTGCCAGCTCACAGATCGAAACAGGGCTCTATGGCTACACCTTC.

The chain is built from TRBV19 and TRBJ2-5; TRBD2 is a possible D gene (6 bases). Germline CDR1 is LNHDA and CDR2 is SQIVND (reference sequence). The CDR3 is 15 amino acids. Trimming left V 6 bases short and J 1 base short, with 15 bases between. CDR3 protein: CASSLGGRIQETQYF. The DNA for the CDR3 is TGTGCCAGTAGCCTTGGGGGGAGGATCCAAGAGACCCAGTACTTC.

The chain employs TRBV7-8 and TRBJ2-1, with 11 bases that match TRBD2. Germline V gene data show CDR1 as SGHVS and CDR2 as FQNEAQ. The CDR3 contains 17 residues. J was trimmed by 6 bases and V by 4 bases; bases with no gene match: 11. The CDR3 sequence is CASSSRLAGSSINEQFF. The CDR3 region has the DNA TGTGCCAGCAGCTCCAGACTAGCGGGATCTAGCATCAATGAGCAGTTCTTC.

This clone was detected once. The chain is built from TRBV27 and TRBJ2-3; TRBD2 agrees at 14 bases. This CDR3 has 17 residues. V lost 5 bases and J lost 5; bases outside the gene matches: 9. The germline gives CDR1 MNHEY, CDR2 SMNVEV (reference sequence). Here the CDR3 reads CASSGGTSGRLRDTQYF. In DNA form, the CDR3 reads TGTGCCAGCAGTGGCGGGACTAGCGGGAGACTACGAGATACGCAGTATTTT.

This clone was counted a single time. This rearrangement joins TRBV28 to TRBJ1-5; 9 bases match TRBD1. The V segment lost 8 bases and the J segment 6 bases; nucleotides outside the gene matches: 2. This CDR3 has 12 amino acids. The germline CDR1 and CDR2 sequences are MDHEN and SYDVKM. The DNA for the CDR3 is TGTGCCAGCGGGACAGGGACTCAGCCCCAGCATTTT. Amino acids: CASGTGTQPQHF.

V and J are TRBV30 and TRBJ2-2, with a possible D match to TRBD2 (6 bases). The ends were cut back, 0 bases at V and 5 bases at J, with 10 bases in the middle. Germline CDR1 GTSNPN, CDR2 SVGIG (reference sequence). CDR3 length equals 14 residues. In DNA form, the CDR3 reads TGTGCCTGGAGTGTGGAGGGGTGGACCGGGGAGCTGTTTTTT. It yields the protein CAWSVEGWTGELFF. Filled out from reference TRBV30 and TRBJ2-2, the complete variable domain reads SQTIHQWPATLVQPVGSPLSLECTVEGTSNPNLYWYRQAAGRGLQLLFYSVGIGQISSEVPQNLSASRPQDRQFILSSKKLLLSDSGFYLCAWSVEGWTGELFFGEGSRLTVL.

The chain employs TRBV5-4 and TRBJ2-2, with 8 nucleotides matching TRBD1. Looked up from germline, CDR1 is SGHNT and CDR2 is YYREEE (reference sequence). The ends lost 3 bases at V and 4 bases at J; junction bases unmatched: 2. The CDR3 consists of 14 residues. The CDR3, as DNA: TGTGCCAGCAGCTATACAGGGGGCACCGGGGAGCTGTTTTTT. Protein product: CASSYTGGTGELFF.

V gene TRBV28 combines with J gene TRBJ2-7, with D possibly TRBD2 on 5 matching bases. CDR1 is MDHEN and CDR2 is SYDVKM in the germline V gene. V lost 6 bases and J 6 bases, leaving 15 bases between the germline ends. The CDR3 covers 13 residues. CDR3 in amino acids: CASRRDGLSEQYF. The DNA for the CDR3 is TGTGCCAGCAGACGGGATGGGCTGAGCGAGCAGTACTTC.

The rearrangement uses TRBV5-1 and TRBJ2-7; 10 bases are shared with TRBD2. V trimming: 1 base; J trimming: 3 bases; junction bases outside the gene matches: 1. The CDR3 runs to 14 residues. Germline CDR1 reads SGHRS; CDR2 reads YFSETQ. For the CDR3, the DNA is TGCGCCAGCAGCTTGACTAGCGGGGACTACGAGCAGTACTTC. It specifies CASSLTSGDYEQYF.

V is TRBV10-1 and J is TRBJ2-5; 11 bases are a match to TRBD1. The J segment lost 10 bases and the V segment lost 2 bases, leaving 33 bases of the junction unmatched. Germline V gives CDR1 WNHNN, CDR2 SYGVQD (reference sequence). The CDR3 loop spans 23 amino acids. CDR3 sequence (DNA): TGCGCCAGCAGTGAGAACCAGTACCAGAAAGCTGTAACATTGTGGGGACAGGGGGTCGGCCAGTACTTC. This codes for CASSENQYQKAVTLWGQGVGQYF.

The chain joins TRBV7-3 to TRBJ2-3; D ambiguous. The CDR3 runs to 14 residues. Germline V gives CDR1 SGHTA, CDR2 FQGTGA. V was cut by 3 bases and J by 2 bases, with 9 bases left in between. This CDR3 is CASSFPRYTDTQYF. The CDR3 DNA follows: TGTGCCAGCAGCTTCCCCAGGTACACAGATACGCAGTATTTT.

V gene TRBV9 combines with J gene TRBJ2-5; D is perhaps TRBD1 (5 bases). This CDR3 region has 15 residues. Trimming stripped 0 bases from V and 3 bases from J, with 12 bases between. The germline gives CDR1 SGDLS, CDR2 YYNGEE. CDR3 residues: CASSVAGLEKETQYF. As DNA, the CDR3 is TGTGCCAGCAGCGTAGCAGGGCTAGAAAAAGAGACCCAGTACTTC.

This clone was counted once. The J gene is TRBJ2-4, the V gene TRBV15; no firm D call. V was clipped by 1 base and J by 0 bases, with 13 bases between them. Germline-derived CDR1 and CDR2 are LNHNV and YYDKDF (reference sequence). The CDR3 is made up of 17 amino acids. This chain's CDR3 is CATSRGSADIAKNIQYF. In nucleotides, the CDR3 is TGTGCCACCAGCAGAGGGTCGGCGGATATAGCCAAAAACATTCAGTACTTC.

This chain connects TRBV15 to TRBJ2-3; 7 positions agree with TRBD2. CDR3 length: 13 residues. Germline V gene lookup returns CDR1 LNHNV and CDR2 YYDKDF (reference sequence). Losses at the gene ends were 2 bases for V and 7 bases for J; bases not matched to a gene: 3. DNA of the CDR3: TGTGCCACCAGCAGACCGGGGGGAAATACGCAGTATTTT. Protein: CATSRPGGNTQYF. Drawing the rest from reference TRBV15 and TRBJ2-3, the complete variable domain is DAMVIQNPRYQVTQFGKPVTLSCSQTLNHNVMYWYQQKSSQAPKLLFHYYDKDFNNEADTPDNFQSRRPNTSFCFLDIRSPGLGDTAMYLCATSRPGGNTQYFGPGTRLTVL.

The chain has TRBV9 and TRBJ2-7, with TRBD1 matching over 10 bases. J gave up 3 bases and V 6 bases, and 9 bases lay outside the gene matches. The CDR3 sequence is 15 residues long. Germline CDR1 is SGDLS and CDR2 is YYNGEE. The CDR3 here is CASIPTGGHGYEQYF. The CDR3 DNA reads TGTGCCAGCATCCCGACAGGGGGCCACGGCTACGAGCAGTACTTC.

This chain connects TRBV2 to TRBJ2-2, with unresolved D. CDR3 size: 13 residues. V was clipped by 2 bases and J by 7 bases, with 8 bases between them. Germline CDR1 reads SNHLY; CDR2 reads FYNNEI. CDR3 nucleotide sequence: TGTGCCAGCAGTGAATTCGGCGGCGGGGAGCTGTTTTTT. Translating gives CASSEFGGGELFF.

The chain has TRBV7-2 and TRBJ2-1; 7 nucleotides line up with TRBD1. The CDR3 sequence is 15 residues long. CDR1 and CDR2 from the germline V gene are SGHTA and FQGNSA. V lost 2 bases to trimming and J lost 1 base; unmatched junction nucleotides: 2. For the CDR3, the DNA is TGTGCCAGCAGCTTACGCAGGGGGTCCTACAATGAGCAGTTCTTC. This gives the protein CASSLRRGSYNEQFF.

The chain joins TRBV6-5 to TRBJ1-6; weak D call: TRBD1 (6 bases). Looked up from germline, CDR1 is MNHEY and CDR2 is SVGAGI. The CDR3 loop spans 15 amino acids. Trimming removed 6 bases from V and 4 bases from J, with 13 bases in between. The CDR3 loop reads CASRQGLQYNSPLHF. In DNA form, the CDR3 reads TGTGCCAGCAGGCAGGGGCTTCAATATAATTCACCCCTCCACTTT.